What follows describes a single T cell receptor (beta chain). This sample was taken from a study of blood T cell repertoires in COVID-19. Across the study: Both acute and convalescent COVID-19 samples were obtained from the United States, Italy and Spain. The analysed material was cDNA or gDNA that came from T cells, B-cell-depleted T cells, or PBMCs.

In the study's own analysis: Amplification of reference gene primers was used by the study to estimate nucleated cell counts. Profiled with immunoSEQ multiplex PCR; TCRdb holds only in-frame clones, not every one. That table furnishes V, J and clone size, whereas the DNA furnished D and trimming. The top ten clones hold about 5.9% of a sample with around 100,000 clones, roughly two thirds of them seen once. This clonotype was sampled from a man older than 75 with acute or convalescent COVID-19. Material: peripheral blood.

The CDR3 bases are TGTGCCAGCACCCAGAGAGGTGGCTCTGGAAACACCATATATTTT. Amino acids: CASTQRGGSGNTIYF. The chain joins TRBV11-2 to TRBJ1-3; D unresolved. This CDR3 has 15 residues. Germline V gene sequence: CDR1 SGHAT, CDR2 FQNNGV. Trimming cost V 7 bases and J 0 bases, with 13 bases left between them.